Below are 18 T cell receptor beta chains sequenced from a single sample in a study of blood T cell repertoires in COVID-19 (dated by TCRdb to the early 2020s). Preparation of the library involved the immunoSEQ multiplex PCR assay. The clones in this table, taken by TCRdb from immuneACCESS, are in-frame only. Not every clone is retained; where verified, under half of the shortfall comes from an unresolved V gene, and the cause of the rest is unknown. Present in this sample are around 110,000 clones, around 80% of which were seen just once. The top ten hold roughly 7.1% of the sample. The sequencing input was peripheral blood. All receptors derive from a man in his 70s with active or convalescent COVID-19.

This chain links TRBV3-1 (or the pseudogene TRBV3-2) with TRBJ1-6; D remains unclear. Germline V lookup: CDR1 LGHDT, CDR2 YNNKEL (reference sequence). Trimming took off 0 bases at V and 8 bases at J, with 5 bases between the two ends. The CDR3 contains 13 residues. CDR3 sequence reads: CASSQDKYSPLHF. For the CDR3, the DNA is TGTGCCAGCAGCCAAGACAAATATTCACCCCTCCACTTT.

V and J are TRBV4-2 and TRBJ1-1, with a weak D call TRBD1 (5 bases). With 0 bases removed from V and 1 base from J, the gap between germline ends came to 12 bases. The length of the CDR3 is 16 residues. Germline CDR1 LGHNA, CDR2 YNFKEQ. DNA of the CDR3: TGTGCCAGCAGCCAAGATATGAGCGGGGGGAACACTGAAGCTTTCTTT. Translating it yields CASSQDMSGGNTEAFF.

This chain uses TRBV6-2 or TRBV6-3 with TRBJ2-2; no firm D call. In germline, CDR1 is MNHEY, CDR2 SVGEGT. The CDR3 has 13 residues. Trimming took off 5 bases at V and 0 bases at J, with 4 bases between the two ends. The CDR3 DNA sequence: TGTGCCAGCAGTGACACGAACACCGGGGAGCTGTTTTTT. Translation: CASSDTNTGELFF.

The chain carries TRBV10-2 and TRBJ2-5; D remains ambiguous. CDR1 is WSHSY and CDR2 is SAAADI in the germline V gene. This CDR3 spans 14 amino acids. Between the trimmed V and J ends, which lost 3 bases and 7 bases, there was a span of 15 bases. Written as DNA, the CDR3 is TGCGCCAGCAGTGAACTGAATCTCCTCGGGACCCAGTACTTC. It yields the protein CASSELNLLGTQYF.

The rearrangement uses TRBV2 and TRBJ2-5; D gene unclear. Germline assignment: CDR1 SNHLY and CDR2 FYNNEI. The CDR3 contains 13 residues. Trimming took 4 bases from V and 2 from J, leaving 8 bases between them. The CDR3 region is CASSAGSQETQYF. CDR3 nucleotide sequence: TGTGCCAGCAGTGCGGGTTCACAAGAGACCCAGTACTTC.

The J gene is TRBJ2-5, the V gene TRBV2; D is unresolved. The CDR3 contains 12 residues. Trimming shortened V by 7 bases and J by 2 bases, and 8 bases separated the two germline ends. Germline CDR1 and CDR2: SNHLY and FYNNEI. The CDR3 here is CASTGNQETQYF. The CDR3 DNA is TGTGCCAGCACAGGCAATCAAGAGACCCAGTACTTC.

J is TRBJ1-5 and V is TRBV11-2, with a weak D call TRBD1 (5 bases). Trimming pared 1 base from V and 6 bases from J, leaving 16 bases between. CDR1 is SGHAT and CDR2 is FQNNGV in the germline V gene. The CDR3 runs to 16 residues. CDR3: CASSLVLGRDFQPQHF. DNA for the CDR3: TGTGCCAGCAGCTTAGTCTTGGGACGGGACTTTCAGCCCCAGCATTTT.

The chain employs TRBV24-1 and TRBJ2-3; the D gene is possibly TRBD2 (6 bases). Deletions cut 5 bases from V and 2 bases from J, with 13 bases between. The CDR3 has 15 residues. Germline V gene sequence: CDR1 KGHDR, CDR2 SFDVKD. The CDR3 loop reads CATSGSGGITDTQYF. CDR3 nucleotides: TGTGCCACCAGTGGCTCTGGGGGGATCACAGATACGCAGTATTTT.

This chain connects TRBV7-8 to TRBJ1-5; TRBD1 aligns across 9 bases. This CDR3 contains 15 residues. V was pared by 1 base and J by 7 bases, with 5 bases of the junction left unmatched. Germline values: CDR1 SGHVS, CDR2 FQNEAQ. The CDR3 reads CASSLGQGVTQPQHF. CDR3 coding DNA: TGTGCCAGCAGCTTAGGACAGGGGGTGACCCAGCCCCAGCATTTT.

This clone was counted a single time. The chain has TRBV20-1 and TRBJ2-3; D gene uncertain. Germline CDR1 and CDR2: DFQATT and SNEGSKA (reference sequence). Trimming removed 4 bases from V and 5 bases from J, with 7 bases in between. The CDR3 runs to 11 residues. DNA of the CDR3: TGCAGTGCTATCTCTGTAGATACGCAGTATTTT. Encoded protein: CSAISVDTQYF.

A single count supports this clone. The chain couples TRBV6-5 to TRBJ2-7, with D tentatively TRBD2 (6 bases). This CDR3 has 15 residues. Germline V gene sequence: CDR1 MNHEY, CDR2 SVGAGI. Trimming took 0 bases from V and 5 from J, leaving 14 bases between them. The CDR3, as DNA: TGTGCCAGCAGTTACTCAATGGGGACTCTTCACGAGCAGTACTTC. Encoded protein: CASSYSMGTLHEQYF.

This rearrangement joins TRBV6-1 to TRBJ1-2; TRBD1 matches at 11 bases. The CDR3 runs to 13 residues. Trimming took 8 bases from V and 6 from J; bases not matched to a gene: 5. Germline CDR1 reads MNHNS; CDR2 reads SASEGT. This CDR3 reads CASGGQGVNGYTF. CDR3 DNA: TGTGCCAGCGGGGGACAGGGGGTTAATGGCTACACCTTC.

The CDR3, as DNA: TGTGCCAGCAGTTGGGGACAGCCTTCCGAGCAGTACTTC. The encoded protein is CASSWGQPSEQYF. The rearrangement links TRBV27 to TRBJ2-7; TRBD1 agrees at 7 bases. In germline, CDR1 is MNHEY, CDR2 SMNVEV (reference sequence). The V and J ends lost 4 bases and 6 bases, in that order; junction bases with no gene match: 6. This CDR3 region has 13 residues.

The V gene is TRBV5-1, the J gene TRBJ1-3; D is uncertain. V was cut by 4 bases and J by 0 bases, with 8 bases left in between. The CDR3 length is 14 residues. Germline V gene sequence: CDR1 SGHRS, CDR2 YFSETQ. CDR3 amino acids: CASSLGNSGNTIYF. DNA for the CDR3: TGCGCCAGCAGCCTCGGTAACTCTGGAAACACCATATATTTT. The variable domain in full, with the rest retrieved from reference TRBV5-1 and TRBJ1-3, is KAGVTQTPRYLIKTRGQQVTLSCSPISGHRSVSWYQQTPGQGLQFLFEYFSETQRNKGNFPGRFSGRQFSNSRSEMNVSTLELGDSALYLCASSLGNSGNTIYFGEGSWLTVV.

The chain links TRBV29-1 to TRBJ1-2, with TRBD1 matching over 9 bases. The CDR3 loop spans 13 amino acids. In germline, CDR1 is SQVTM, CDR2 ANQGSEA. V lost 7 bases, J lost 8 bases, and 11 bases stayed unmatched. The CDR3 DNA reads as TGCAGCGGATCCGGGACAGGGCTCGAGGGCTACACCTTC. It encodes CSGSGTGLEGYTF.

The gene calls are TRBV2 and TRBJ2-3, with D possibly being TRBD2 (5 bases). The CDR3 is 15 amino acids. The germline V gene encodes CDR1 SNHLY and CDR2 FYNNEI. Trimming cost V 0 bases and J 0 bases, with 7 bases left between them. In nucleotides, the CDR3 is TGTGCCAGCAGTGAAGCGAGACTAAGCACAGATACGCAGTATTTT. It translates to CASSEARLSTDTQYF.

J is TRBJ2-7 and V is TRBV1; the table's D gene call, TRBD1, was not cross checked with the DNA. TRBV1 is deemed a pseudogene. The CDR3 loop spans 13 amino acids. The CDR3 DNA follows: TGCACCAGCAGCCAAGTCAGGGAAGGCGAGCAGTACTTC. Its translation: CTSSQVREGEQYF.

V gene TRBV7-2 combines with J gene TRBJ1-2, with 9 bases identical to TRBD1. CDR1 is SGHTA and CDR2 is FQGNSA in the germline V gene. The CDR3 is made up of 14 amino acids. V was pared by 0 bases and J by 6 bases, with 2 bases of the junction left unmatched. The CDR3 is CASSLAGTGHGYTF. CDR3 sequence (DNA): TGTGCCAGCAGCTTAGCCGGGACAGGGCATGGCTACACCTTC.